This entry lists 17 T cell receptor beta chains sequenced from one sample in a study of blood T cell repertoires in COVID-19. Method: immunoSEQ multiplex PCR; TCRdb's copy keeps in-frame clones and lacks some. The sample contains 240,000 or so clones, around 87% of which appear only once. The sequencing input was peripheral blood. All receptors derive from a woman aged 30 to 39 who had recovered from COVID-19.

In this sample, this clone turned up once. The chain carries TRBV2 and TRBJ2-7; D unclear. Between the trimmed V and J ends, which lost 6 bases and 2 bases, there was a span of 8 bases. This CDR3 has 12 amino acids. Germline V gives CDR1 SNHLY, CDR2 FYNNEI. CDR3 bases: TGTGCCAGCAGGGAGAGCACCTACGAGCAGTACTTC. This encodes CASRESTYEQYF. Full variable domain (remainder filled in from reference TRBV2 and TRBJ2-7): EPEVTQTPSHQVTQMGQEVILRCVPISNHLYFYWYRQILGQKVEFLVSFYNNEISEKSEIFDDQFSVERPDGSNFTLKIRSTKLEDSAMYFCASRESTYEQYFGPGTRLTVT.

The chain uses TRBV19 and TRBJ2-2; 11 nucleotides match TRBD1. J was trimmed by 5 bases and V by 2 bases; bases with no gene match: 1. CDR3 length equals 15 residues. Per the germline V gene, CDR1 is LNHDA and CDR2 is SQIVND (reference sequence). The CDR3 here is CASSIWDRGTGELFF. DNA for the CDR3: TGTGCCAGTAGTATATGGGACAGGGGGACCGGGGAGCTGTTTTTT. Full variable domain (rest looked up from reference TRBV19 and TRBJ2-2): DGGITQSPKYLFRKEGQNVTLSCEQNLNHDAMYWYRQDPGQGLRLIYYSQIVNDFQKGDIAEGYSVSREKKESFPLTVTSAQKNPTAFYLCASSIWDRGTGELFFGEGSRLTVL.

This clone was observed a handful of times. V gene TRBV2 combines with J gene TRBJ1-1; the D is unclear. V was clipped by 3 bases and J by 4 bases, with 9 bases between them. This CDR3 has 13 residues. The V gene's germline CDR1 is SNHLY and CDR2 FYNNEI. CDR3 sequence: CASSELGSTEAFF. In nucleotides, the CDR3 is TGTGCCAGCAGTGAGCTAGGGAGCACTGAAGCTTTCTTT.

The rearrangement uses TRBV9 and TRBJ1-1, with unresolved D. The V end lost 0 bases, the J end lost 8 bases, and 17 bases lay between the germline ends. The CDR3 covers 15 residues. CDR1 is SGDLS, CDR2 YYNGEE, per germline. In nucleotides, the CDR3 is TGTGCCAGCAGCGTAGAAGGAGGGATGAGTCCCGAAGCTTTCTTT. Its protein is CASSVEGGMSPEAFF.

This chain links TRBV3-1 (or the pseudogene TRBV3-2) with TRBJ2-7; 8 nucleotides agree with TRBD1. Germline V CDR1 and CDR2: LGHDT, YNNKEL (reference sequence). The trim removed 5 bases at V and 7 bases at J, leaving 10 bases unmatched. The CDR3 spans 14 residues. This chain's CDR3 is CASSYGQGAVEQYF. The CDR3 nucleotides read TGTGCCAGCAGCTATGGGCAGGGGGCTGTTGAGCAGTACTTC.

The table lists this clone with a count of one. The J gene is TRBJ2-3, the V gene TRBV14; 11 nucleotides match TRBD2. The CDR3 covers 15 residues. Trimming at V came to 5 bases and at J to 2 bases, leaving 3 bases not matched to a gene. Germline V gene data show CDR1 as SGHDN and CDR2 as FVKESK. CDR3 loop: CASSELAGDTDTQYF. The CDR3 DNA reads TGTGCCAGCAGCGAACTAGCGGGGGACACAGATACGCAGTATTTT.

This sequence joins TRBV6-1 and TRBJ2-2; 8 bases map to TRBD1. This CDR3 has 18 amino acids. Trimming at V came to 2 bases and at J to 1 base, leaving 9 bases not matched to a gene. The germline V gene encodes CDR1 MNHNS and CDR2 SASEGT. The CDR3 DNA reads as TGTGCCAGCAGTGAAACACTACCCGGACAGGGGAACACCGGGGAGCTGTTTTTT. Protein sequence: CASSETLPGQGNTGELFF.

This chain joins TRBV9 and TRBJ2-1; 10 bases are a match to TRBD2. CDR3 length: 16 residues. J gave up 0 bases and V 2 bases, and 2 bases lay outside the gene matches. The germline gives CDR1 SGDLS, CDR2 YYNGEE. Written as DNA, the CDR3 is TGTGCCAGCAGCGTGTTAGCGGGGGGCTCCTACAATGAGCAGTTCTTC. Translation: CASSVLAGGSYNEQFF.

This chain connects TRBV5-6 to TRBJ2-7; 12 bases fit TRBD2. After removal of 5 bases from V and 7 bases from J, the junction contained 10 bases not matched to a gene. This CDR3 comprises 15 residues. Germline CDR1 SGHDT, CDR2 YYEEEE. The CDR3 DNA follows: TGTGCCAGCAGGGAACTAGCGGGGGGAAGTAGGGAGCAGTACTTC. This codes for CASRELAGGSREQYF.

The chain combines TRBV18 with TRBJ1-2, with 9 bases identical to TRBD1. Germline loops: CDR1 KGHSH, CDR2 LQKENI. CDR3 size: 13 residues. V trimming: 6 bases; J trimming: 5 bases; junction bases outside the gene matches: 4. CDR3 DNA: TGTGCCAGCTCTGGACAGGGGTATTATGGCTACACCTTC. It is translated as CASSGQGYYGYTF.

CDR3 sequence reads: CASSLTRGATEAFF. The CDR3 coding sequence is TGTGCCAGCAGTTTAACCAGGGGGGCCACTGAAGCTTTCTTT. The chain is built from TRBV27 and TRBJ1-1; 7 bases align to TRBD1. Trimming at V came to 2 bases and at J to 4 bases, leaving 4 bases not matched to a gene. Germline CDR1 MNHEY, CDR2 SMNVEV (reference sequence). The CDR3 is 14 amino acids.

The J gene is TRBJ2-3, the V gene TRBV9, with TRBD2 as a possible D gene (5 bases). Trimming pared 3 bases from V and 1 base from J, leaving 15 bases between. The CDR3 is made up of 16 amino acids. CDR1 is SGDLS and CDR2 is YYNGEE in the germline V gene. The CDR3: CASSASTGWGTDTQYF. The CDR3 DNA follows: TGTGCCAGCAGCGCCTCCACGGGGTGGGGCACAGATACGCAGTATTTT.

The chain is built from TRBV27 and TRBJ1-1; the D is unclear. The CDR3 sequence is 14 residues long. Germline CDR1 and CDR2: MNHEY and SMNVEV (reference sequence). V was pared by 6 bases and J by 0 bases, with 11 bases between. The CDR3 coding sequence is TGTGCCAGCAGCCAGACTACCTTGAACACTGAAGCTTTCTTT. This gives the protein CASSQTTLNTEAFF.

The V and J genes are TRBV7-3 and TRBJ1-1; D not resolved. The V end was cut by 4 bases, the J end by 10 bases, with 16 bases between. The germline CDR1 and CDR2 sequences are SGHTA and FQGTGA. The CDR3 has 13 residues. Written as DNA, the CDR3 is TGTGCCAGCAGCTCCGCGGGGTCACAAAGAGCTTTCTTT. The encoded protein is CASSSAGSQRAFF. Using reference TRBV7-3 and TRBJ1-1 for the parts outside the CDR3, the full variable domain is GAGVSQTPSNKVTEKGKYVELRCDPISGHTALYWYRQSLGQGPEFLIYFQGTGAADDSGLPNDRFFAVRPEGSVSTLKIQRTERGDSAVYLCASSSAGSQRAFFGQGTRLTVV.

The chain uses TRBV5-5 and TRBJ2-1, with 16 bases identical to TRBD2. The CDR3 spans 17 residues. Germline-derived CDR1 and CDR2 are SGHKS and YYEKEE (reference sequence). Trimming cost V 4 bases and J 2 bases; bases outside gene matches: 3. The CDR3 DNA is TGTGCCAGCAGCCCTGGGACTAGCGGGGGGGCCTACAATGAGCAGTTCTTC. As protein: CASSPGTSGGAYNEQFF.

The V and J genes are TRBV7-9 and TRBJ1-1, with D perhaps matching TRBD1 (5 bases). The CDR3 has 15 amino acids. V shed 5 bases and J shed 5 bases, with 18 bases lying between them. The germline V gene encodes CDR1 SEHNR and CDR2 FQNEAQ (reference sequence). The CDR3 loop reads CASSLTGGVGTEAFF. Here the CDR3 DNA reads TGTGCCAGCAGCCTAACGGGGGGAGTTGGTACTGAAGCTTTCTTT.

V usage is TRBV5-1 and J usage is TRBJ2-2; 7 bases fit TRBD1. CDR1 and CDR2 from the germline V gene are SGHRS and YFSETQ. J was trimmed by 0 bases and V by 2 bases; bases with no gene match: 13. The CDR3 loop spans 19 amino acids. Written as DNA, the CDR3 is TGCGCCAGCAGCTTTTTTCTTGGACAGGCACATTCGAACACCGGGGAGCTGTTTTTT. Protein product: CASSFFLGQAHSNTGELFF.